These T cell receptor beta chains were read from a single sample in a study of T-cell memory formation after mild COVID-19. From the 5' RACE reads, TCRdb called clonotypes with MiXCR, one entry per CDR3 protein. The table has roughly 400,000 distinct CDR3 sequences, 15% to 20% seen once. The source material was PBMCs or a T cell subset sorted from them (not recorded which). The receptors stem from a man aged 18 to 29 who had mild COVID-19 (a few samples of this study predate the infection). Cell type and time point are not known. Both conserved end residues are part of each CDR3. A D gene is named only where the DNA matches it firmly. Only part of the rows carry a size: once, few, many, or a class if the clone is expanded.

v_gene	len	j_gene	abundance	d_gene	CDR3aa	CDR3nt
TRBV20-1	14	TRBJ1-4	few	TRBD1	CSARDRTGLEKLFF	TGCAGTGCTAGAGATCGGACAGGTCTGGAAAAACTGTTTTTT
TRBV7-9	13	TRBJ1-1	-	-	CASSLGSDTEAFF	TGTGCCAGCAGCTTAGGATCGGACACTGAAGCTTTCTTT
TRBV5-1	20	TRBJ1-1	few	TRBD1	CASSSRTGSPSSYMNTEAFF	TGCGCCAGCAGCTCTCGGACAGGATCTCCGTCCTCTTATATGAACACTGAAGCTTTCTTT
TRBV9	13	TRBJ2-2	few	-	CASSVEITGELFF	TGTGCCAGCAGCGTAGAAATCACCGGGGAGCTGTTTTTT
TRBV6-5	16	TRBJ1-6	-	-	CASSYSQGADNSPLHF	TGTGCCAGCAGTTACTCGCAGGGCGCGGATAATTCACCCCTCCACTTT
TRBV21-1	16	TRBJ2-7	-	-	CASSPQGQGPMYEQYF	TGTGCCAGCAGCCCTCAGGGACAGGGCCCGATGTACGAGCAGTACTTC
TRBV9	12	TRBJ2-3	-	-	CASSLLAGTQYF	TGTGCCAGCAGTCTTCTGGCCGGTACGCAGTATTTT
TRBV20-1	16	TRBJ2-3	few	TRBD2	CSALAISGGRTDTQYF	TGCAGTGCTCTCGCGATTAGCGGGGGACGCACAGATACGCAGTATTTT
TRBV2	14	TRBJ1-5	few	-	CASRAWGGYQPQHF	TGTGCCAGCAGAGCTTGGGGGGGCTATCAGCCCCAGCATTTT
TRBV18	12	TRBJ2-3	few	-	CASSQNPDTQYF	TGTGCCAGCTCGCAAAATCCAGATACGCAGTATTTT
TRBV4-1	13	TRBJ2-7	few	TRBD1	CASSRGTGDEQYF	TGCGCCAGCAGCCGAGGGACAGGGGACGAGCAGTACTTC
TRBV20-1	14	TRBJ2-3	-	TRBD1	CSASRQGPVDTQYF	TGCAGTGCTTCTCGACAGGGGCCAGTGGATACGCAGTATTTT
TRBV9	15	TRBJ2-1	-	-	CASSVAGDSYNEQLF	TGTGCCAGCAGCGTAGCGGGGGACTCCTACAATGAGCAGTTATTC
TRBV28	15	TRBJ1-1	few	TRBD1	CASRLPGQGVTEAFF	TGTGCCAGCAGACTTCCGGGACAGGGTGTCACTGAAGCTTTCTTT
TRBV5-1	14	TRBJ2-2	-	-	CASSPGDITGELFF	TGCGCCAGCAGCCCCGGGGACATCACCGGGGAGCTGTTTTTT
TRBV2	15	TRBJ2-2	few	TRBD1	CASSVRQGRTGELFF	TGTGCCAGCAGTGTGAGACAGGGAAGGACCGGGGAGCTGTTTTTT
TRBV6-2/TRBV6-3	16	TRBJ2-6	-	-	CASRRGRASGANVLTF	TGTGCCAGCAGGAGGGGACGGGCCTCTGGGGCCAACGTCCTGACTTTC
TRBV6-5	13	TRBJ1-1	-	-	CASSTSRGTEAFF	TGTGCCAGCAGTACCTCAAGGGGCACTGAAGCTTTCTTT
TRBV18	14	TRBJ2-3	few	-	CASSPPVSTDTQYF	TGTGCCAGCTCACCACCAGTGAGCACAGATACGCAGTATTTT
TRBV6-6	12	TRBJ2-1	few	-	CASSYLVHEQFF	TGTGCCAGCAGTTACCTCGTTCATGAGCAGTTCTTC
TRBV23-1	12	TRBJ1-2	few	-	CASSQSPGGYTF	TGCGCCAGCAGTCAATCACCTGGCGGCTACACCTTC
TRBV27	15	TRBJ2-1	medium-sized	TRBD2	CASSLSGGPANEQFF	TGTGCCAGCAGTCTAAGCGGGGGCCCAGCCAATGAGCAGTTCTTC
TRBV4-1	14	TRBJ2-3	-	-	CASSQPRQADTQYF	TGCGCCAGCAGCCAACCGCGACAGGCAGATACGCAGTATTTT
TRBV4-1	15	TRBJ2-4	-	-	CASSQDPLAKNIQYF	TGCGCCAGCAGCCAAGATCCACTAGCCAAAAACATTCAGTACTTC
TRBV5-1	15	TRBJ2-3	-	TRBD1	CASCDRDSHTDTQYF	TGCGCCAGCTGCGACCGGGACAGCCACACAGATACGCAGTATTTT
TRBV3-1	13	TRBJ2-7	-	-	CASGTSLAYEQYF	TGTGCCAGTGGGACTTCGCTTGCCTACGAGCAGTACTTC
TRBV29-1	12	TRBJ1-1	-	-	CSVRTGFTEAFF	TGCAGCGTCCGCACAGGGTTCACTGAAGCTTTCTTT
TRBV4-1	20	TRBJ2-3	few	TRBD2	CASSKPWTSGGLETADTQYF	TGCGCCAGCAGCAAGCCATGGACTAGCGGGGGGCTAGAAACAGCAGATACGCAGTATTTT
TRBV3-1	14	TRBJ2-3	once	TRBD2	CASEGLAGTDTQYF	TGTGCCAGTGAGGGACTAGCGGGCACAGATACGCAGTATTTT
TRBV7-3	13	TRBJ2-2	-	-	CASSPRPTVELFF	TGTGCCAGCAGCCCAAGACCGACCGTGGAGCTGTTTTTT
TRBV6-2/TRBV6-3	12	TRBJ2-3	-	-	CASSLQRDTQYF	TGTGCCAGCAGTCTCCAGAGAGATACGCAGTATTTT
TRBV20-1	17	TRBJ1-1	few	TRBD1	CSARDLRGGQLNTEAFF	TGCAGTGCTAGAGATCTTCGGGGGGGACAGTTGAACACTGAAGCTTTCTTT
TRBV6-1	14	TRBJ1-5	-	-	CASSDQGDYQPQHF	TGTGCCAGCAGTGATCAGGGAGACTATCAGCCCCAGCATTTT
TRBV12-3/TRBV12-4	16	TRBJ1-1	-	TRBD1	CASRGFRTGHGPEAFF	TGTGCCAGCAGGGGGTTCCGGACAGGGCATGGGCCTGAAGCTTTCTTT
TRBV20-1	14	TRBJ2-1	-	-	CSAMVRGSYNEQFF	TGCAGTGCAATGGTGCGGGGATCCTACAATGAGCAGTTCTTC
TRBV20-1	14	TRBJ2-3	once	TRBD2	CSARTSGRTDTQYF	TGCAGTGCTAGGACTAGCGGCCGCACAGATACGCAGTATTTT